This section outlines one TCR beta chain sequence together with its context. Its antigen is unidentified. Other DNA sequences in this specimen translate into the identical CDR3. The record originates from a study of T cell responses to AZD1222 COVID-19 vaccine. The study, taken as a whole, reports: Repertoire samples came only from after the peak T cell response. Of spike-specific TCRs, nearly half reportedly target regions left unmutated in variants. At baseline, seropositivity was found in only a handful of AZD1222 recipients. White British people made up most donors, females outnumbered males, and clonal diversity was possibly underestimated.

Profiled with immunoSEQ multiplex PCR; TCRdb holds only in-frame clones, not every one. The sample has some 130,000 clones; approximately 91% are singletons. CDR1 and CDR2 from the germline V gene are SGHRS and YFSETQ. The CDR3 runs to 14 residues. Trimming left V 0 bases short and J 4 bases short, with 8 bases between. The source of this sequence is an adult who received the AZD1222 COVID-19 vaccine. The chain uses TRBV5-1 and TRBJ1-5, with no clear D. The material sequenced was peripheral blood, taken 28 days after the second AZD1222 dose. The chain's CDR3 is CASSLEAGNQPQHF. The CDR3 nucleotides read TGCGCCAGCAGCTTGGAGGCGGGGAATCAGCCCCAGCATTTT.